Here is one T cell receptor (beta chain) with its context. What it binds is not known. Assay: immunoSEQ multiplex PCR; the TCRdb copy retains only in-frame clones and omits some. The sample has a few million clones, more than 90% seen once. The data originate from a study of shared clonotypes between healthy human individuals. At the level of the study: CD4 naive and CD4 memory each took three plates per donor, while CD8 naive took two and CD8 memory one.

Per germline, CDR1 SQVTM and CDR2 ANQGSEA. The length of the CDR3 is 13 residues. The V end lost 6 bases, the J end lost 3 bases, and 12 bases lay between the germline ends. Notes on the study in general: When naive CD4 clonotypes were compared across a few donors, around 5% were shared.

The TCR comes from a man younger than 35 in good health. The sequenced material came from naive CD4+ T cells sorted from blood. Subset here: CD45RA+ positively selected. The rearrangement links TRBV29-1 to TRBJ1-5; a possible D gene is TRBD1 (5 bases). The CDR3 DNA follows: TGCAGCGTCCTCGGGGGGACCAATCAGCCCCAGCATTTT. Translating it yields CSVLGGTNQPQHF.